The 9 T cell receptor beta chains given below trace back to one sample, sequenced in a study of blood T cell repertoires in COVID-19. This table comes from immunoSEQ multiplex PCR, and its TCRdb copy is limited to in-frame clones, with some not included. The table has 350,000 to 450,000 clones, around 87% seen once. The sample comprised PBMCs or T cells enriched from blood (not recorded which). The receptors stem from a man aged 35-49 years in a cohort exposed to, infected with or recovered from COVID-19 (not recorded which).

V gene TRBV7-9 combines with J gene TRBJ2-2; 10 bases match TRBD2. The V gene's germline CDR1 is SEHNR and CDR2 FQNEAQ (reference sequence). Trimming removed 5 bases from V and 6 bases from J; junction bases left unmatched: 6. The CDR3 consists of 15 residues. DNA for the CDR3: TGTGCCAGCAGCCCGAAGCGGGAGGGCCCCGGGGAGCTGTTTTTT. It translates to CASSPKREGPGELFF.

The V call is TRBV3-1 (or the pseudogene TRBV3-2), the J call TRBJ2-4, with TRBD1 as a possible D gene (6 bases). Germline-derived CDR1 and CDR2 are LGHDT and YNNKEL (reference sequence). The V end lost 4 bases, the J end lost 8 bases, and 15 bases lay between the germline ends. The CDR3 covers 14 residues. The CDR3 region is CASSLTGNRHIQYF. The DNA for the CDR3 is TGTGCCAGCAGCCTAACAGGGAACAGGCACATTCAGTACTTC.

The sample holds a few counts of this clone. The chain has TRBV30 and TRBJ2-3; D unresolved. Germline V gene lookup returns CDR1 GTSNPN and CDR2 SVGIG (reference sequence). V was pared by 4 bases and J by 8 bases, with 10 bases between. The CDR3 contains 11 residues. CDR3 protein: CAWIRVGTQYF. DNA for the CDR3: TGTGCCTGGATACGGGTGGGTACGCAGTATTTT.

The chain couples TRBV7-2 to TRBJ2-7; D uncertain. Trimming removed 1 base from V and 6 bases from J, with 10 bases in between. The V gene's germline CDR1 is SGHTA and CDR2 FQGNSA. The CDR3 is 13 amino acids. DNA of the CDR3: TGTGCCAGCAGCTTAGGTCCCTACCGCGAGCAGTACTTC. This encodes CASSLGPYREQYF.

The V and J genes are TRBV5-5 and TRBJ2-2, with a weak D call TRBD2 (6 bases). The ends were cut back, 3 bases at V and 0 bases at J, with 18 bases in the middle. This CDR3 is 18 amino acids long. In germline, CDR1 is SGHKS, CDR2 YYEKEE (reference sequence). CDR3 region: CASSSDRSGSPNTGELFF. CDR3 nucleotide sequence: TGTGCCAGCAGCTCCGACCGTAGCGGCTCCCCGAACACCGGGGAGCTGTTTTTT.

Details on this clone: The sample contains more than one DNA sequence encoding this CDR3. The rearrangement links TRBV18 to TRBJ2-7, with D possibly TRBD1 on 6 matching bases. This CDR3 contains 14 residues. The germline V gene encodes CDR1 KGHSH and CDR2 LQKENI. Trimming removed 3 bases from V and 0 bases from J, with 9 bases in between. CDR3 loop: CASSPGQVSYEQYF. CDR3 DNA: TGTGCCAGCTCACCGGGACAAGTCTCCTACGAGCAGTACTTC.

The V gene is TRBV30, the J gene TRBJ1-4, with D possibly TRBD1 on 6 matching bases. Per germline, CDR1 GTSNPN and CDR2 SVGIG (reference sequence). With 2 bases removed from V and 8 bases from J, the gap between germline ends came to 15 bases. The CDR3 contains 14 residues. The CDR3 sequence is CAWSPTGWGEKLFF. In DNA, the CDR3 is TGTGCCTGGAGTCCAACAGGGTGGGGAGAAAAACTGTTTTTT.

The rearrangement joins TRBV5-1 to TRBJ1-3, with 7 bases fitting TRBD1. Germline CDR1 and CDR2: SGHRS and YFSETQ. V was clipped by 4 bases and J by 0 bases; unmatched bases: 4. The length of the CDR3 is 15 residues. The CDR3 DNA reads as TGCGCCAGCAGCGAGGGACAGACCTCTGGAAACACCATATATTTT. The encoded protein is CASSEGQTSGNTIYF.

The chain couples TRBV5-1 to TRBJ1-4; D gene uncertain. Germline V gene sequence: CDR1 SGHRS, CDR2 YFSETQ. The CDR3 is made up of 15 amino acids. V lost 4 bases, J lost 3 bases, and 13 bases lay in between. The CDR3 loop reads CASSRDNASNEKLFF. As DNA, the CDR3 is TGCGCCAGCAGCCGTGACAATGCATCTAATGAAAAACTGTTTTTT.